Each of the 20 T cell receptor beta chains below was sequenced from the same sample in a study of neurological immune-mediated disorders. MiXCR, applied by TCRdb to the 5' RACE reads, yields one record per CDR3 protein. The table records 95,000 to 150,000 distinct CDR3 sequences, about 3.4% of them present only once. The material sequenced was PBMCs. The receptor set was obtained from a woman aged 25 to 45 with multiple sclerosis.

Many counts were recorded for this clonotype. The chain links TRBV4-3 to TRBJ1-5; a weak D match, TRBD1 (5 bases). The CDR3 covers 15 residues. The germline CDR1 and CDR2 sequences are LGHNA and YSLEER. Trimming took off 0 bases at V and 5 bases at J, with 11 bases between the two ends. CDR3 amino acids: CASSQDRDWDQPQHF. The CDR3 nucleotides read TGCGCCAGCAGCCAAGACAGGGACTGGGATCAGCCCCAGCATTTT.

Many counts were recorded for this clonotype. J is TRBJ2-7 and V is TRBV12-3 or TRBV12-4; 12 nucleotides line up with TRBD2. This CDR3 has 16 amino acids. The trim removed 6 bases at V and 5 bases at J, leaving 11 bases unmatched. In DNA, the CDR3 is TGTGCCAGCAGGCCGACTAGCGGGAGTGTTGGGCACGAGCAGTACTTC. Translating it yields CASRPTSGSVGHEQYF.

This clonotype came up many times. This chain uses TRBV5-1 with TRBJ2-1; unclear D gene. Germline V gene sequence: CDR1 SGHRS, CDR2 YFSETQ. Trimming stripped 7 bases from V and 3 bases from J, with 11 bases between. The CDR3 totals 13 residues. CDR3 DNA sequence: TGCGCCAGCTCGTCCAGCGACTACAATGAGCAGTTCTTC. Translated: CASSSSDYNEQFF.

This clonotype has a count of ten or more. The chain carries TRBV2 and TRBJ2-7, with D possibly matching TRBD1 (6 bases). Germline values: CDR1 SNHLY, CDR2 FYNNEI. This CDR3 has 11 residues. Between the trimmed V and J ends, which lost 8 bases and 3 bases, there was a span of 8 bases. The CDR3 here is CASLTGYEQYF. For the CDR3, the DNA is TGTGCCAGCCTGACAGGCTACGAGCAGTACTTC.

Ten or more counts support this clonotype. This chain connects TRBV5-1 to TRBJ2-7; 10 positions match TRBD1. J was trimmed by 5 bases and V by 4 bases; bases with no gene match: 9. CDR3 length: 15 amino acids. Germline CDR1 reads SGHRS; CDR2 reads YFSETQ. The CDR3 DNA follows: TGCGCCAGCAGCCCGGCGGACAGGGGGGACAACGAGCAGTACTTC. Amino acids: CASSPADRGDNEQYF.

This clonotype was picked up many times. The J gene is TRBJ1-3, the V gene TRBV29-1, with unresolved D. The germline V gene has CDR1 SQVTM and CDR2 ANQGSEA. The CDR3 has 12 residues. V lost 6 bases, J lost 0 bases, and 6 bases lay in between. CDR3 sequence reads: CSVRDSGNTIYF. The DNA of the CDR3 is TGCAGCGTACGGGACTCTGGAAACACCATATATTTT.

This clonotype was found many times. The chain is built from TRBV5-6 and TRBJ2-7; TRBD1 agrees at 9 bases. The trim removed 2 bases at V and 6 bases at J, leaving 9 bases unmatched. Germline V gene sequence: CDR1 SGHDT, CDR2 YYEEEE. The CDR3 has 15 residues. The CDR3: CASSFRTGGWFEQYF. Here the CDR3 DNA reads TGTGCCAGCAGCTTCCGCACAGGGGGCTGGTTCGAGCAGTACTTC.

The sample holds many counts of this clonotype. In nucleotides, the CDR3 is TGTGCCTGGAGTATCGCAGACAATTCACCCCTCCACTTT. Amino acids: CAWSIADNSPLHF. J is TRBJ1-6 and V is TRBV30; no clear D gene. From germline, CDR1 is GTSNPN and CDR2 SVGIG (reference sequence). The CDR3 runs to 13 residues. Trimming left V 2 bases short and J 7 bases short, with 9 bases between.

This clonotype was seen repeatedly, ten times or more. V usage is TRBV5-1 and J usage is TRBJ1-6; TRBD1 matches 7 bases. In germline, CDR1 is SGHRS, CDR2 YFSETQ. This CDR3 comprises 15 residues. V dropped 4 bases and J dropped 8; count of bases not matched to a gene: 9. The CDR3 loop reads CASSASTGLHSPLHF. The CDR3 nucleotides read TGCGCCAGCAGCGCGTCGACAGGGCTCCATTCACCCCTCCACTTT.

This clonotype was recorded at least ten times. J is TRBJ2-3 and V is TRBV20-1; 11 nucleotides line up with TRBD2. Germline V gene sequence: CDR1 DFQATT, CDR2 SNEGSKA (reference sequence). The CDR3 is 15 amino acids. Losses at the gene ends were 6 bases for V and 2 bases for J; bases not matched to a gene: 7. DNA for the CDR3: TGCAGTGCGGCGAAGACTAGCGGGAACACAGATACGCAGTATTTT. Translation gives CSAAKTSGNTDTQYF.

This clonotype was found many times. This chain uses TRBV5-1 with TRBJ2-1; tentatively, D is TRBD1 (6 bases). The germline V gene has CDR1 SGHRS and CDR2 YFSETQ. The CDR3 sequence is 14 residues long. With 4 bases removed from V and 7 bases from J, the gap between germline ends came to 15 bases. The CDR3 protein is CASSRTGPGNEQFF. The CDR3, as DNA: TGCGCCAGCAGCAGAACAGGGCCGGGGAATGAGCAGTTCTTC.

This clonotype was seen many times. The CDR3 spells CASSLRTVRGNEKLFF. CDR3 nucleotides: TGTGCCAGCAGCTTGAGGACGGTCCGGGGTAATGAAAAACTGTTTTTT. The chain links TRBV12-3 or TRBV12-4 to TRBJ1-4; D is ambiguous. This CDR3 comprises 16 residues. V gave up 6 bases and J gave up 4 bases, with 18 bases separating them.

This clonotype was detected many times. This chain links TRBV7-7 with TRBJ2-3, with D perhaps TRBD2 (6 bases). CDR1 is SSHAT and CDR2 is FNYEAQ in the germline V gene (reference sequence). Trimming took off 2 bases at V and 3 bases at J, with 12 bases between the two ends. The length of the CDR3 is 15 residues. Written as DNA, the CDR3 is TGTGCCAGCAGCTTATCGGGGGTGAGGACAGATACGCAGTATTTT. It is translated as CASSLSGVRTDTQYF.

This clonotype was detected many times. J is TRBJ2-1 and V is TRBV7-2, with no clear D. Germline V gene data show CDR1 as SGHTA and CDR2 as FQGNSA. The CDR3 has 15 residues. The V end was cut by 5 bases, the J end by 6 bases, with 17 bases between. Written as DNA, the CDR3 is TGTGCCAGCAGCCCTCCCTCCTTCCTTGGCAATGAGCAGTTCTTC. As protein: CASSPPSFLGNEQFF.

There are many counts of this clonotype. CDR3 coding DNA: TGTGCCTGGAGTGTGTCTAGCAATCAGCCCCAGCATTTT. It encodes CAWSVSSNQPQHF. The gene calls are TRBV30 and TRBJ1-5; D is uncertain. V dropped 0 bases and J dropped 0 bases, with 3 bases sitting between them. CDR3 length: 13 residues. The germline V gene encodes CDR1 GTSNPN and CDR2 SVGIG (reference sequence). The whole variable domain, remainder taken from reference TRBV30 and TRBJ1-5, is SQTIHQWPATLVQPVGSPLSLECTVEGTSNPNLYWYRQAAGRGLQLLFYSVGIGQISSEVPQNLSASRPQDRQFILSSKKLLLSDSGFYLCAWSVSSNQPQHFGDGTRLSIL.

This clonotype appeared many times. V is TRBV5-5 and J is TRBJ2-1; D possibly corresponds to TRBD1 (5 bases). V gave up 0 bases and J gave up 4 bases, with 8 bases separating them. Germline V gives CDR1 SGHKS, CDR2 YYEKEE (reference sequence). CDR3 size: 14 residues. The chain's CDR3 is CASSLDRRYNEQFF. The CDR3 DNA is TGTGCCAGCAGCTTGGACAGGCGGTACAATGAGCAGTTCTTC.

In this sample, this clonotype turned up many times. The rearrangement links TRBV6-6 to TRBJ1-2; D gene uncertain. Germline V gene data show CDR1 as MNHNY and CDR2 as SVGAGI (reference sequence). This CDR3 region has 13 residues. V was pared by 6 bases and J by 6 bases, with 14 bases between. The CDR3 sequence: CASSQSGFNGYTF. In DNA form, the CDR3 reads TGTGCCAGCAGCCAGTCCGGGTTTAATGGCTACACCTTC.

This clonotype appeared many times. This sequence joins TRBV7-6 and TRBJ2-2, with D unresolved. Germline assignment: CDR1 SGHVS and CDR2 FNYEAQ. This CDR3 has 18 residues. Trimming took 7 bases from V and 1 from J, leaving 22 bases between them. The CDR3 is CASTNHKQLRQNTGELFF. The CDR3 DNA reads TGTGCCAGCACCAACCATAAACAACTAAGGCAGAACACCGGGGAGCTGTTTTTT.

This clonotype was seen many times. V is TRBV9 and J is TRBJ1-5; weak D call: TRBD1 (5 bases). Germline-derived CDR1 and CDR2 are SGDLS and YYNGEE. V lost 3 bases, J lost 6 bases, and 7 bases lay in between. The CDR3 extends over 12 amino acids. In nucleotides, the CDR3 is TGTGCCAGCAGCGATGGGGGTCAGCCCCAGCATTTT. It encodes CASSDGGQPQHF.

This clonotype was counted ten times or more. This chain uses TRBV20-1 with TRBJ2-1; 9 nucleotides agree with TRBD2. Trimming cost V 3 bases and J 9 bases; bases outside gene matches: 12. The CDR3 runs to 15 residues. Germline CDR1 reads DFQATT; CDR2 reads SNEGSKA (reference sequence). As DNA, the CDR3 is TGCAGTGCTAGTCTCGGCGGGAGGGCCAGGGGTGAGCAGTTCTTC. It translates to CSASLGGRARGEQFF.